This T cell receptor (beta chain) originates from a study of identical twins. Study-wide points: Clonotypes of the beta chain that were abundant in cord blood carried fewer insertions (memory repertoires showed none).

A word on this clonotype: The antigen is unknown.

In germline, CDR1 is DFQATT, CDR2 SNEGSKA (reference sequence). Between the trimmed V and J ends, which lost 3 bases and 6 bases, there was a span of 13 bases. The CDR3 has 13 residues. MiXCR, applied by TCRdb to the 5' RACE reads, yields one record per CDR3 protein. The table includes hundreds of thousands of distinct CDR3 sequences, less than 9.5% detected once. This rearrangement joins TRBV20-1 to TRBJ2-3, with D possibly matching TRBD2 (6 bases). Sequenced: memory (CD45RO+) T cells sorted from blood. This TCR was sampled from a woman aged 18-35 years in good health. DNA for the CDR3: TGCAGTGCTAGGGGCGGGAAGAGGGATACGCAGTATTTT. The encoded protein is CSARGGKRDTQYF.